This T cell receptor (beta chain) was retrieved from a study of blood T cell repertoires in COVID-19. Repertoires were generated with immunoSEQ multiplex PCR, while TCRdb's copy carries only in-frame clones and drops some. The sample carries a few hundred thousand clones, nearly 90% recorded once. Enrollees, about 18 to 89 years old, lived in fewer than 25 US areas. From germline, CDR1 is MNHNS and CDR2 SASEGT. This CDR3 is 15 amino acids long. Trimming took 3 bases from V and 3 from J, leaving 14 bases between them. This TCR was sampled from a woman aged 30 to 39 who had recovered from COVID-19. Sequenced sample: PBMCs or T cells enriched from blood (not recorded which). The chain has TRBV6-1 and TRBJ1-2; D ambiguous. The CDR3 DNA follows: TGTGCCAGCAGTGACCTCTTGCGGTGGGACTATGGCTACACCTTC. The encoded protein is CASSDLLRWDYGYTF.